This T cell receptor (beta chain) derives from a study of blood T cell repertoires in COVID-19. Study background: Specimens from acute and convalescent COVID-19 originated in the United States, Italy and Spain. The cDNA or gDNA used as material had been derived from T cells, B-cell-depleted T cells, or PBMCs.

This CDR3 region has 13 residues. Germline lookup yields CDR1 MNHEY and CDR2 SVGEGT. V was shortened by 3 bases and J by 1 base, with 6 bases between the two germline ends. As handled by the study authors: Reference gene primer amplification gave nucleated cell count estimates. TCRdb's table, derived via immunoSEQ multiplex PCR, lists solely in-frame clones and lacks some. V and J calls and clone size are given by that table; D and trimming were obtained from the DNA. The sample contains nearly 250,000 clones, about 80% of which appear only once. The sample comprised peripheral blood. The origin of this receptor is a woman of 80 years or more with acute or convalescent COVID-19. The V and J genes are TRBV6-2 or TRBV6-3 and TRBJ1-2; D is undetermined. Here the CDR3 reads CASSYEVNYGYTF. The CDR3 nucleotides are TGTGCCAGCAGTTATGAGGTTAACTATGGCTACACCTTC.